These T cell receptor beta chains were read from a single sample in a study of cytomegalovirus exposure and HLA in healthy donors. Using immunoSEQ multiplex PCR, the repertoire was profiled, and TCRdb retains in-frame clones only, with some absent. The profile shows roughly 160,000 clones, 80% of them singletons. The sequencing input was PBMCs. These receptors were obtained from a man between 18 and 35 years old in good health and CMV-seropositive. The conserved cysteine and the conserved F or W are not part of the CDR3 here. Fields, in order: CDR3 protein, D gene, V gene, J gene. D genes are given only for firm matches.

cdr3_aa: ASSQRGLDPYEQY
d_call: .
v_call: TRBV4-1
j_call: TRBJ2-7

cdr3_aa: ASSSKTVRNTEAF
d_call: .
v_call: TRBV19
j_call: TRBJ1-1

cdr3_aa: STGLNYEQY
d_call: .
v_call: TRBV20-1
j_call: TRBJ2-7

cdr3_aa: ASNPAGRGTYEQY
d_call: .
v_call: TRBV2
j_call: TRBJ2-7

cdr3_aa: ASSIFSGEFPYNEQF
d_call: .
v_call: TRBV7-6
j_call: TRBJ2-1

cdr3_aa: ASSELSGQIQETQY
d_call: TRBD1
v_call: TRBV25-1
j_call: TRBJ2-5

cdr3_aa: ASSGLAGAETQY
d_call: TRBD2
v_call: TRBV5-6
j_call: TRBJ2-5

cdr3_aa: ASSNRQDKVYGYT
d_call: .
v_call: TRBV7-2
j_call: TRBJ1-2

cdr3_aa: ASSDGLYEQY
d_call: .
v_call: TRBV6-1
j_call: TRBJ2-7

cdr3_aa: SATSGRTDTQY
d_call: TRBD2
v_call: TRBV29-1
j_call: TRBJ2-3

cdr3_aa: ASSLVLSSGSNEQF
d_call: TRBD2
v_call: TRBV5-1
j_call: TRBJ2-1

cdr3_aa: ASSQGGANEKLF
d_call: .
v_call: TRBV4-2
j_call: TRBJ1-4

cdr3_aa: ASSPAYNEQF
d_call: .
v_call: TRBV7-6
j_call: TRBJ2-1

cdr3_aa: ASSPRDSGNTIY
d_call: TRBD1
v_call: TRBV9
j_call: TRBJ1-3

cdr3_aa: ASSFTTGFNEKLF
d_call: .
v_call: TRBV5-6
j_call: TRBJ1-4

cdr3_aa: ASSSRISSYEQY
d_call: .
v_call: TRBV6-5
j_call: TRBJ2-7

cdr3_aa: SVPGQGGTNEKLF
d_call: TRBD1
v_call: TRBV29-1
j_call: TRBJ1-4

cdr3_aa: ASSLSNRVNTEAF
d_call: .
v_call: TRBV4-2
j_call: TRBJ1-1

cdr3_aa: ASSQKRTELSTDTQY
d_call: .
v_call: TRBV11-2
j_call: TRBJ2-3

cdr3_aa: ASSTEWLSNQPQH
d_call: .
v_call: TRBV19
j_call: TRBJ1-5

cdr3_aa: ASSPPSHEQY
d_call: .
v_call: TRBV18
j_call: TRBJ2-7

cdr3_aa: ASSLTGFSYEQY
d_call: .
v_call: TRBV9
j_call: TRBJ2-7

cdr3_aa: ASSEGQGTEQF
d_call: TRBD1
v_call: TRBV2
j_call: TRBJ2-1

cdr3_aa: ASSSVLTSGNTIY
d_call: .
v_call: TRBV7-6
j_call: TRBJ1-3

cdr3_aa: ASSYRDRGYEQY
d_call: TRBD1
v_call: TRBV4-1
j_call: TRBJ2-7

cdr3_aa: ASSLLGGLNTGELF
d_call: TRBD1
v_call: TRBV5-4
j_call: TRBJ2-2

cdr3_aa: ASSESGFRRNTIY
d_call: .
v_call: TRBV25-1
j_call: TRBJ1-3

cdr3_aa: ASSVQGAPGSDTQY
d_call: TRBD1
v_call: TRBV9
j_call: TRBJ2-3

cdr3_aa: ASAPGEFSPLH
d_call: .
v_call: TRBV25-1
j_call: TRBJ1-6

cdr3_aa: SAQLERDTDTQY
d_call: TRBD2
v_call: TRBV29-1
j_call: TRBJ2-3

cdr3_aa: ATSRAGQSYEQY
d_call: TRBD1
v_call: TRBV15
j_call: TRBJ2-7

cdr3_aa: SSQGQGNTEAF
d_call: TRBD1
v_call: TRBV7-9
j_call: TRBJ1-1

cdr3_aa: AWSRAGGNSPLH
d_call: .
v_call: TRBV30
j_call: TRBJ1-6